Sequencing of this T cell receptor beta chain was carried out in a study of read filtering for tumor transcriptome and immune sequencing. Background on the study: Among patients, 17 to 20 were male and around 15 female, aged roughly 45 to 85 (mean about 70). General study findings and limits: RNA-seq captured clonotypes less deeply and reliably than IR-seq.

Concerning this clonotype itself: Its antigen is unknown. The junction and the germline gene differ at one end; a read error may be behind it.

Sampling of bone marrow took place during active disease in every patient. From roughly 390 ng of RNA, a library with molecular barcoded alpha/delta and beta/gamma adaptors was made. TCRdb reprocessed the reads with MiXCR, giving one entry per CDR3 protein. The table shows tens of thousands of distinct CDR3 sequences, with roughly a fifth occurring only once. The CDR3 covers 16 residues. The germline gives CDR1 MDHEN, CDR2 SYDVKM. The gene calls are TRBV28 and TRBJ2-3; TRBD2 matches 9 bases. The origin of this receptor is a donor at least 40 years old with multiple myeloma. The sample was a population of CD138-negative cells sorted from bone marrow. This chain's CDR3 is CASRTPIAGAADTQCF. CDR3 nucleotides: TGTGCCAGCAGAACCCCTATAGCGGGGGCGGCGGATACGCAGTGTTTT.